This TCR beta chain emerged from a study of shared clonotypes between healthy human individuals. Study results and limitations: Non-shared clonotypes had lower generation probabilities than clonotypes shared by all four sorted-subset donors. Sharing across four donors was seen in 4.5% to 5.5% of naive CD4 clonotypes.

Only in-frame clones appear in the TCRdb table, and some are missing; sequencing was by immunoSEQ multiplex PCR. The data contain hundreds of thousands of clones, about 74% of them singletons. This clone appeared a single time. Its antigen is still unknown. Germline V gene data show CDR1 as MNHEY and CDR2 as SMNVEV (reference sequence). The V and J ends lost 8 bases and 1 base respectively, with 18 bases between them. This CDR3 is 15 amino acids long. V is TRBV27 and J is TRBJ2-7; maybe TRBD1 (6 bases). This sequence originates from a young woman in good health. The sample comprised memory CD4+ T cells sorted from blood. Noted subset: CD45RA-negative fraction. The CDR3 loop reads CASFGTRRGSYEQYF. The CDR3, as DNA: TGTGCCAGCTTCGGGACACGGAGAGGGTCCTACGAGCAGTACTTC.